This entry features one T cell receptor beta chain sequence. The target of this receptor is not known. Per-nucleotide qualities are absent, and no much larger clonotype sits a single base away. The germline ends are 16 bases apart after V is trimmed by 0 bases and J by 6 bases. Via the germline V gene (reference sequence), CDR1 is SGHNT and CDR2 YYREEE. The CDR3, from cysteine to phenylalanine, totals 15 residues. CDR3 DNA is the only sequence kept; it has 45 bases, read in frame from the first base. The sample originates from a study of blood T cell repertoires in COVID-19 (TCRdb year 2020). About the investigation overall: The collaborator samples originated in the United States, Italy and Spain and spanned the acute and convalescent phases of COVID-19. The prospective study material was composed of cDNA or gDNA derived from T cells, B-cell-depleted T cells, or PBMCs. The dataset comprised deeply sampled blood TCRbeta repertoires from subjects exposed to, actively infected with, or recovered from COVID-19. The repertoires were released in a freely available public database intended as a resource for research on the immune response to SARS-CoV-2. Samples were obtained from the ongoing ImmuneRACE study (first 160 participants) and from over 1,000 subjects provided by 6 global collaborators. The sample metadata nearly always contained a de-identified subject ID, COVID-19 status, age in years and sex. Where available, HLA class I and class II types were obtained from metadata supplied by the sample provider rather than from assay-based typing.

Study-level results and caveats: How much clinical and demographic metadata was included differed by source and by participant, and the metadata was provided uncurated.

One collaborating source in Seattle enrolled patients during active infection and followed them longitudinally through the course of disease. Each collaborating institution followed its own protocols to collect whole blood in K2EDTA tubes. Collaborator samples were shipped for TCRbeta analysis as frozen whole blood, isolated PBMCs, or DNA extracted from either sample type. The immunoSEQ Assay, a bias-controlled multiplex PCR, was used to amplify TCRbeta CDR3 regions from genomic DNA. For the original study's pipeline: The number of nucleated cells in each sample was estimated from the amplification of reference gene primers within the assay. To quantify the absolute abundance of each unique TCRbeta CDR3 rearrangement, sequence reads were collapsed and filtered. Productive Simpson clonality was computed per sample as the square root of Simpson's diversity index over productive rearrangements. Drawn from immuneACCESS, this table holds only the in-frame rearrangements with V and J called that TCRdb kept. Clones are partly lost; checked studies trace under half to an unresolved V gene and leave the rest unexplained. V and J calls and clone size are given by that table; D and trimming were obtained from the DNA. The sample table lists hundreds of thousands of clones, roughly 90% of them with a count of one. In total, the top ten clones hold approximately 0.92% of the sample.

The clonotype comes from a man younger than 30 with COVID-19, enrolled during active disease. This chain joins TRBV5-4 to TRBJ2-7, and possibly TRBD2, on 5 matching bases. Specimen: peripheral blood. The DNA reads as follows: TGTGCCAGCAGCTTGGATACCGCCGGGATCCGCGAGCAGTACTTC. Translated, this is CASSLDTAGIREQYF.